This TCR beta chain was identified in a study of T-cell reconstitution after alpha-beta-depleted transplantation in children. This clonotype was recorded many times. The germline V gene has CDR1 SGHTA and CDR2 FQGNSA. The CDR3 is made up of 15 amino acids. Trimming cost V 5 bases and J 7 bases, with 18 bases left between them. Preparation of the TCRbeta library involved a method that used unique molecular identifiers. TCRdb re-analysed the PCR reads in MiXCR, keeping a single row per CDR3 protein. Here the sample spans tens of thousands of distinct CDR3 sequences, approximately 7.4% being singletons. This receptor was taken from a human donor who donated a stem cell graft to a child with acute lymphoblastic leukemia. The chain recombines TRBV7-2 with TRBJ2-1, with a tentative D call TRBD1 (6 bases). This material consisted of PBMCs from the stem cell graft donor, taken from the stem cell graft. Written as DNA, the CDR3 is TGTGCCAGCAGCCCACGCACAGGGTATGGAAATGAGCAGTTCTTC. Protein: CASSPRTGYGNEQFF.